This T cell receptor beta chain was captured in a study of identical twins. TCRdb re-called the 5' RACE reads through MiXCR, storing one row per CDR3 protein. Of 400,000 to 550,000 distinct CDR3 sequences detected, 20% to 25% appear once; the ten largest clones hold 2.9%. Germline CDR1 reads SGHTA; CDR2 reads FQGNSA. The CDR3 spans 14 residues. Trimming cost V 5 bases and J 3 bases; bases outside gene matches: 3. These data also formed part of another study, on T cells expressing NK-cell markers. That publication notes: Dominant NKG2C+ clonotypes in over 5 donors made up roughly 1.0-7.0% of CD8+ T cells.

The sequenced material came from CD4+ T cells sorted from blood. V gene TRBV7-2 combines with J gene TRBJ2-2; 7 bases are shared with TRBD2. The clonotype was recovered from a woman under 30 in good health. DNA for the CDR3: TGTGCCAGCAGCCGGGACTACTACACCGGGGAGCTGTTTTTT. Translation gives CASSRDYYTGELFF.